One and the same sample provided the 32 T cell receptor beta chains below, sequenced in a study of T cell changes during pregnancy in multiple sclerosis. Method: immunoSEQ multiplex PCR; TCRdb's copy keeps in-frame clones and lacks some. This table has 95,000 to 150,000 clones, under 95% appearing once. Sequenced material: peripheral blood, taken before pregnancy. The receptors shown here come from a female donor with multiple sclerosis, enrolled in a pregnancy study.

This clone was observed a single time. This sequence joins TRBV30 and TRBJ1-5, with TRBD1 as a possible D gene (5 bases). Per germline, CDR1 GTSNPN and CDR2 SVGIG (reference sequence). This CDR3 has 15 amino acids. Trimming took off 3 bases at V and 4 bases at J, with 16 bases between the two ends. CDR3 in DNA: TGTGCCTGGAGCATTAAGGGACTTCAAAATCAGCCCCAGCATTTT. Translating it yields CAWSIKGLQNQPQHF.

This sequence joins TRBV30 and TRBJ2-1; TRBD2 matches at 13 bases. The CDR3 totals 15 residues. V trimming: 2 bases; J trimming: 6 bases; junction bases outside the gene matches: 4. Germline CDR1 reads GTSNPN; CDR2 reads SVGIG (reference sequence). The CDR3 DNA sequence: TGTGCCTGGAGTCAGGGACTAGCGGGGTTCAATGAGCAGTTCTTC. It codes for CAWSQGLAGFNEQFF.

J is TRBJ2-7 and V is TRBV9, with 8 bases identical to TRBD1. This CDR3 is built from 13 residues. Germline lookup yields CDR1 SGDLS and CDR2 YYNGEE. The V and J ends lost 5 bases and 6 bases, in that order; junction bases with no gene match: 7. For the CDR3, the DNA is TGTGCCAGCAGTTCGCAGGGGGCGAGCGAGCAGTACTTC. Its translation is CASSSQGASEQYF.

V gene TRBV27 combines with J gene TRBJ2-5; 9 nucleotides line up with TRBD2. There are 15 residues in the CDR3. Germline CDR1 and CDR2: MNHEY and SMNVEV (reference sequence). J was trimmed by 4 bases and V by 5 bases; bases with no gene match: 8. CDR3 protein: CASSPLAGAGETQYF. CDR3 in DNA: TGTGCCAGCAGTCCCTTAGCGGGAGCGGGAGAGACCCAGTACTTC.

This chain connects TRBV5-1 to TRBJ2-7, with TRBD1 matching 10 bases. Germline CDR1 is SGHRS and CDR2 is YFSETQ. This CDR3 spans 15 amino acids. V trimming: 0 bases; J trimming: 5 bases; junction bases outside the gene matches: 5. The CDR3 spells CASSLAWTGGDEQYF. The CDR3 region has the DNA TGCGCCAGCAGCTTGGCTTGGACAGGGGGGGACGAGCAGTACTTC.

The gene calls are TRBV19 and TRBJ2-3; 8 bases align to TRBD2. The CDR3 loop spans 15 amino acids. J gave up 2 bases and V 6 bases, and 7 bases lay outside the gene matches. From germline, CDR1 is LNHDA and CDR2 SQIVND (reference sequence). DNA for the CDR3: TGTGCCAGTAGCATCGCTAGCGGGTCCACAGATACGCAGTATTTT. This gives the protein CASSIASGSTDTQYF.

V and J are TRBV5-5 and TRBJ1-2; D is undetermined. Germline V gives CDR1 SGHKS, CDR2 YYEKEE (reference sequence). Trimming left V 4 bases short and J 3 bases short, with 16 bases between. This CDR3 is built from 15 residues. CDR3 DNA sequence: TGTGCCAGCAGCCCGAATGTTGGCCAGGACTATGGCTACACCTTC. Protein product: CASSPNVGQDYGYTF. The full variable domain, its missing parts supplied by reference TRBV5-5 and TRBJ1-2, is DAGVTQSPTHLIKTRGQQVTLRCSPISGHKSVSWYQQVLGQGPQFIFQYYEKEERGRGNFPDRFSARQFPNYSSELNVNALLLGDSALYLCASSPNVGQDYGYTFGSGTRLTVV.

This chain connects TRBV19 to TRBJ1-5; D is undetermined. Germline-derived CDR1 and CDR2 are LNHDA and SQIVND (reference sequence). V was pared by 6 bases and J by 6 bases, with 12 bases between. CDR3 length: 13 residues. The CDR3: CASSSGARQPQHF. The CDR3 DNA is TGTGCCAGTAGCTCGGGAGCCCGTCAGCCCCAGCATTTT.

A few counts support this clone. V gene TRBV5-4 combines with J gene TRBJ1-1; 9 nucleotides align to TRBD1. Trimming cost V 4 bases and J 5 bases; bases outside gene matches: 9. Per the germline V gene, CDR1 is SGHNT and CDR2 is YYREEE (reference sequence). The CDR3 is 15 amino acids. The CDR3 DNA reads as TGTGCCAGCAGCGCGGGACAGGGAAGGGAGACTGAAGCTTTCTTT. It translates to CASSAGQGRETEAFF.

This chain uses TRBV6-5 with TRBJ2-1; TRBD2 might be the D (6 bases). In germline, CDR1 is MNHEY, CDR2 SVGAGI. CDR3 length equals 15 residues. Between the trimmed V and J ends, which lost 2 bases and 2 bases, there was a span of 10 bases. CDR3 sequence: CASSYIGGAYNEQFF. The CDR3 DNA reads TGTGCCAGCAGTTACATAGGCGGGGCCTACAATGAGCAGTTCTTC.

The CDR3 loop is CATSRDPLGLAGVHTQYF. CDR3 bases: TGTGCCACCAGCAGAGATCCATTGGGACTAGCGGGGGTGCATACGCAGTATTTT. The chain uses TRBV15 and TRBJ2-3, with 14 bases aligning to TRBD2. J lost 7 bases, V lost 0 bases, and 9 bases had no gene match. This CDR3 has 18 residues. CDR1 and CDR2 (germline): LNHNV, YYDKDF (reference sequence). Based on the CDR3 plus reference TRBV15 and TRBJ2-3, the full variable domain is DAMVIQNPRYQVTQFGKPVTLSCSQTLNHNVMYWYQQKSSQAPKLLFHYYDKDFNNEADTPDNFQSRRPNTSFCFLDIRSPGLGDTAMYLCATSRDPLGLAGVHTQYFGPGTRLTVL.

CDR3 residues: CASSFGWAAVINEQFF. CDR3 in DNA: TGTGCCAGCAGCTTCGGGTGGGCAGCGGTAATCAATGAGCAGTTCTTC. This chain connects TRBV7-2 to TRBJ2-1; maybe TRBD2 (5 bases). CDR1 and CDR2 from the germline V gene are SGHTA and FQGNSA. V was cut by 3 bases and J by 6 bases, with 18 bases left in between. The CDR3 has 16 amino acids.

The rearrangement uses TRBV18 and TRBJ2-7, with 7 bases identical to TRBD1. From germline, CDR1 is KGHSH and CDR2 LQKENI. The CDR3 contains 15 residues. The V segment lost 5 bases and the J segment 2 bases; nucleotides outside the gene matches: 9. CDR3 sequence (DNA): TGTGCCAGCTCAGTTACACCGGGACAGCCCTACGAGCAGTACTTC. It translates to CASSVTPGQPYEQYF.

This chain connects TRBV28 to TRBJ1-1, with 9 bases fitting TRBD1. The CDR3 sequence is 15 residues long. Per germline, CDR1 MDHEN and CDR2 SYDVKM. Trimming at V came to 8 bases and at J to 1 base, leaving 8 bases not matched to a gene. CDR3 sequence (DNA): TGTGCCAGCTATACCTCACAGGGGGCGAACACTGAAGCTTTCTTT. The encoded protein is CASYTSQGANTEAFF.

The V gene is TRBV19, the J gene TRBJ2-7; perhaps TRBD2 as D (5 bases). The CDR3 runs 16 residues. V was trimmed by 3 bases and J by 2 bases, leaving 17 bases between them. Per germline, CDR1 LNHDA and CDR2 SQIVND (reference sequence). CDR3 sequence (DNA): TGTGCCAGTAGTATTTTCAGGTCAACGGGAACCTACGAGCAGTACTTC. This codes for CASSIFRSTGTYEQYF. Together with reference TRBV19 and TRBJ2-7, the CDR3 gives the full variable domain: DGGITQSPKYLFRKEGQNVTLSCEQNLNHDAMYWYRQDPGQGLRLIYYSQIVNDFQKGDIAEGYSVSREKKESFPLTVTSAQKNPTAFYLCASSIFRSTGTYEQYFGPGTRLTVT.

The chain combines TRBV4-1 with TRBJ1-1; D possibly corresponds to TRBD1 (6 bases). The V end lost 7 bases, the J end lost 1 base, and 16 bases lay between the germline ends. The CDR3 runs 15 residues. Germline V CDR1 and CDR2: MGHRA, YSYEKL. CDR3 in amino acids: CASTEGGGRNTEAFF. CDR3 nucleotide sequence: TGCGCCAGCACCGAAGGCGGGGGCAGGAACACTGAAGCTTTCTTT.

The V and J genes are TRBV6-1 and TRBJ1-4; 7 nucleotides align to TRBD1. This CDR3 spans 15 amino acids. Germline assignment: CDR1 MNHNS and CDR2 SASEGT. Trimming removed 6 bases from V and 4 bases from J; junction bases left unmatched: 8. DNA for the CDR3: TGTGCCAGCAGCCGAGACAGGGCCCTTAATGAAAAACTGTTTTTT. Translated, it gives CASSRDRALNEKLFF.

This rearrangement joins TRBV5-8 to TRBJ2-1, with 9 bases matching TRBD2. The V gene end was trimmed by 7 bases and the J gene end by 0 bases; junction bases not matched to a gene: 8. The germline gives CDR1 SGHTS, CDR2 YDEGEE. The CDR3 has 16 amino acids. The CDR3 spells CASELAGPSSYNEQFF. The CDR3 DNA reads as TGTGCCAGCGAGCTAGCGGGACCCAGCTCCTACAATGAGCAGTTCTTC.

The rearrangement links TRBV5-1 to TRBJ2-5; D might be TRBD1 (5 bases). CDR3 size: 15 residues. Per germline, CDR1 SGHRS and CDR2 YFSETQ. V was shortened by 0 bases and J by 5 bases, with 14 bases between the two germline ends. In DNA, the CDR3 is TGCGCCAGCAGCTTGGATCCAGGGCTTTCGGAGACCCAGTACTTC. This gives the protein CASSLDPGLSETQYF. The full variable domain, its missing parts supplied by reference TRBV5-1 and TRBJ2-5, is KAGVTQTPRYLIKTRGQQVTLSCSPISGHRSVSWYQQTPGQGLQFLFEYFSETQRNKGNFPGRFSGRQFSNSRSEMNVSTLELGDSALYLCASSLDPGLSETQYFGPGTRLLVL.

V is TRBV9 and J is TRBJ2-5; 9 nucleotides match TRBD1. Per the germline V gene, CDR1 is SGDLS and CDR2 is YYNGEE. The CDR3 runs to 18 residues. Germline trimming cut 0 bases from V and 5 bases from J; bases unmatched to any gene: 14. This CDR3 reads CASSVGAGDRVDWETQYF. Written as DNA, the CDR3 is TGTGCCAGCAGCGTAGGCGCCGGGGACAGGGTGGACTGGGAGACCCAGTACTTC.

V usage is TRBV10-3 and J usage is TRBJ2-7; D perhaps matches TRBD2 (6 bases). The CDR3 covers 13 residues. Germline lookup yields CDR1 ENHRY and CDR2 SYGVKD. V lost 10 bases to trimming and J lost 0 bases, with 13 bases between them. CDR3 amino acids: CATNGRGSYEQYF. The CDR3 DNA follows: TGTGCCACCAACGGGCGGGGCTCCTACGAGCAGTACTTC.

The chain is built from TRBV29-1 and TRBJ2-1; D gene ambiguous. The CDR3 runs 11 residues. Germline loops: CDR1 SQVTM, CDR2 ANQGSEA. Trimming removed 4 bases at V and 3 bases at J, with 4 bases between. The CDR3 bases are TGCAGCGTTGTACTCTACAATGAGCAGTTCTTC. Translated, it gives CSVVLYNEQFF.

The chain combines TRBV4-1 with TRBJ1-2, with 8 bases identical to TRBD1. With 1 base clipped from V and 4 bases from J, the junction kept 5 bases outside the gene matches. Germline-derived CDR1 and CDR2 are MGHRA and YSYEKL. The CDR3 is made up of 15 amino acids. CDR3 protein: CASSQGIDRGYGYTF. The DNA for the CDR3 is TGCGCCAGCAGCCAAGGGATTGACAGGGGCTATGGCTACACCTTC.

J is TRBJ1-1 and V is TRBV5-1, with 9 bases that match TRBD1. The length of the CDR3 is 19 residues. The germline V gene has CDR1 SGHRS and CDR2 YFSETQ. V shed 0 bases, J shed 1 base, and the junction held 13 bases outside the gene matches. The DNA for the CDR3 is TGCGCCAGCAGCTTGGGAACGGACAGGGGAAGACTAGAGAACACTGAAGCTTTCTTT. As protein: CASSLGTDRGRLENTEAFF.

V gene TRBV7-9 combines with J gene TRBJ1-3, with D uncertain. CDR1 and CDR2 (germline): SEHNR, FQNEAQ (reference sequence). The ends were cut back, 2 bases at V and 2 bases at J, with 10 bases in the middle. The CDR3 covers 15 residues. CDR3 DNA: TGTGCCAGCAGCTTATCACATAGCACTGGAAACACCATATATTTT. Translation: CASSLSHSTGNTIYF.

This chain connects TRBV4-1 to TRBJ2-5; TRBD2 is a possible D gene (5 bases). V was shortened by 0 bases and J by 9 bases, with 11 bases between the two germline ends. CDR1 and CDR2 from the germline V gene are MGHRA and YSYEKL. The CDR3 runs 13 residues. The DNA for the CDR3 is TGCGCCAGCAGCCAAGATCGAGGGTCGGCCCAGTACTTC. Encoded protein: CASSQDRGSAQYF.

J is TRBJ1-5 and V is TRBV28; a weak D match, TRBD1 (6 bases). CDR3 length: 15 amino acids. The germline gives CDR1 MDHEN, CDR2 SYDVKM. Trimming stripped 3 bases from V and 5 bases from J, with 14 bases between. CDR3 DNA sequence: TGTGCCAGCAGTTTTGGGCAGGGGAGACATCAGCCCCAGCATTTT. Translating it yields CASSFGQGRHQPQHF.

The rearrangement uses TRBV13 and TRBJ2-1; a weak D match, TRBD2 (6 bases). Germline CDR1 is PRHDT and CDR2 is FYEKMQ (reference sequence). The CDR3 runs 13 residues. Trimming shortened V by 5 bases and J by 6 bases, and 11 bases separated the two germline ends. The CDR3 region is CASSAGTPNEQFF. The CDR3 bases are TGTGCCAGCAGCGCCGGGACTCCCAATGAGCAGTTCTTC.

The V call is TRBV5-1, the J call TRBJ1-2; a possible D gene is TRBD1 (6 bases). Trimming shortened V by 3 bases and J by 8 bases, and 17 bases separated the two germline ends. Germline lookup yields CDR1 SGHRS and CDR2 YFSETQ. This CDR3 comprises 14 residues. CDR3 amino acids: CASSSQAGDNGYTF. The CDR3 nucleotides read TGCGCCAGCAGCTCCCAAGCAGGGGACAACGGCTACACCTTC.

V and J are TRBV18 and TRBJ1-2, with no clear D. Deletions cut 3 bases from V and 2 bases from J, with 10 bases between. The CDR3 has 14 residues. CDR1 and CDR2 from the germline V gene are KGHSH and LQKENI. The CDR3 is CASSPNTPNYGYTF. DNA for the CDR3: TGTGCCAGCTCACCCAATACACCGAACTATGGCTACACCTTC.

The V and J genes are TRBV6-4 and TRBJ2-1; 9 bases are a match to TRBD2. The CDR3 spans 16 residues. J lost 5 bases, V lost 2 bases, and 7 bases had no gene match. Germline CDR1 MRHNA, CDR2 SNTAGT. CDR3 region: CASSDGRLAGHNEQFF. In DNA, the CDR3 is TGTGCCAGCAGTGACGGCAGGCTAGCGGGGCACAATGAGCAGTTCTTC.

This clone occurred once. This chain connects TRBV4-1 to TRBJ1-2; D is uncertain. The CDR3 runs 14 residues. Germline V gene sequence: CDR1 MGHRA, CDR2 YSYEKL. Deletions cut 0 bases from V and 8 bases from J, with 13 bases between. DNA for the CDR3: TGCGCCAGCAGCCAAGAGCGGAGAGGGATCGGCTACACCTTC. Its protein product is CASSQERRGIGYTF.